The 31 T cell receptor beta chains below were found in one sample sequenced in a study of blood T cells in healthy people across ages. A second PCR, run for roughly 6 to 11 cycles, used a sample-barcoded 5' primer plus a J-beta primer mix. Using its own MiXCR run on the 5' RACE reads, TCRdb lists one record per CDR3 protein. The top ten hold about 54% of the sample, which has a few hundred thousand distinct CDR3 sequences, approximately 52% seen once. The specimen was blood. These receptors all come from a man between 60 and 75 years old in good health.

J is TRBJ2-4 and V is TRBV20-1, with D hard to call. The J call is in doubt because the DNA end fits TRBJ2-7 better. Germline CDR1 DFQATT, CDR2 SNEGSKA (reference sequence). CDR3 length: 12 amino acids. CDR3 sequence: CSASGQSHEQYF. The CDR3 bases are TGCAGTGCTAGTGGGCAGAGTCACGAGCAGTACTTC.

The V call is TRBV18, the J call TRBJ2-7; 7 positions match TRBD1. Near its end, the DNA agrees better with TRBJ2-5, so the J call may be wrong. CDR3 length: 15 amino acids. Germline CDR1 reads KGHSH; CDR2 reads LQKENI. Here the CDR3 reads CASSPQTGIGETQYF. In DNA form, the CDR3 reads TGTGCCAGCTCACCCCAGACAGGGATCGGAGAGACCCAGTACTTC.

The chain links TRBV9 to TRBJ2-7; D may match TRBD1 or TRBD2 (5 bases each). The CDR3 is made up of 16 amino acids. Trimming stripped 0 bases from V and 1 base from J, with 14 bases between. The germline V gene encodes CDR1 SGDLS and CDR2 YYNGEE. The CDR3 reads CASSVVQRDGSYEQYF. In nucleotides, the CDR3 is TGTGCCAGCAGCGTAGTTCAACGGGACGGTTCCTACGAGCAGTACTTC.

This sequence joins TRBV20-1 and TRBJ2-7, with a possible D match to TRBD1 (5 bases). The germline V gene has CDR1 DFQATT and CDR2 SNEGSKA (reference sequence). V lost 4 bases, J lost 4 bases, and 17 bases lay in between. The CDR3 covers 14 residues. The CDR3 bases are TGCAGTGCTACTCCCGAAGGGGCGACTTACGAGCAGTACTTC. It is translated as CSATPEGATYEQYF.

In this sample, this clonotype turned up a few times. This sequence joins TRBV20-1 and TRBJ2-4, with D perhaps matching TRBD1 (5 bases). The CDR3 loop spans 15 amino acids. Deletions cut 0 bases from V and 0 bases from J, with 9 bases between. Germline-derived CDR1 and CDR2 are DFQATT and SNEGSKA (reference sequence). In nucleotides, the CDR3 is TGCAGTGCTAGAGATCCAGGGCTAGCCAAAAACATTCAGTACTTC. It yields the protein CSARDPGLAKNIQYF.

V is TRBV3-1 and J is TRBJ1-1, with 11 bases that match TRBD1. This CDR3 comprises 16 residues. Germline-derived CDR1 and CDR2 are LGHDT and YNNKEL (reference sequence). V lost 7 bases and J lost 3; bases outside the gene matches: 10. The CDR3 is CASTRTGGQGDTEAFF. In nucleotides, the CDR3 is TGTGCCAGCACCCGGACAGGGGGCCAGGGGGACACTGAAGCTTTCTTT.

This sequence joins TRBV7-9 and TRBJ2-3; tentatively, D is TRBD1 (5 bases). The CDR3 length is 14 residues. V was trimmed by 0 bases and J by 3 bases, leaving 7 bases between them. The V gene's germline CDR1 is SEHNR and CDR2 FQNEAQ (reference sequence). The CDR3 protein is CASSLAQGTDTQYF. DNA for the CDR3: TGTGCCAGCAGCTTAGCGCAGGGTACAGATACGCAGTATTTT.

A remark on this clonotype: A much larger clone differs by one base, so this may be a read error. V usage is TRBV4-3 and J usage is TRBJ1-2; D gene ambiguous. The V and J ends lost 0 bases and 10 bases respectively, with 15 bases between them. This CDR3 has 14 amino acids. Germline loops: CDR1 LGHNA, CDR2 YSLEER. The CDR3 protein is CASSQEPSSGNYTF. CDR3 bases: TGCGCCAGCAGCCAAGAACCCTCCTCTGGCAACTACACCTTC.

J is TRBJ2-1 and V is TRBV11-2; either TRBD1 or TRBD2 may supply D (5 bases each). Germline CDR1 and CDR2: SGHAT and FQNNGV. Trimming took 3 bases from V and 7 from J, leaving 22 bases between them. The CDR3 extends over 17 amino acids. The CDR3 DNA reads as TGTGCCAGCAGCTTTCTAAGATTTGGGGGACCCAATAATGAGCAGTTCTTC. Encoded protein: CASSFLRFGGPNNEQFF.

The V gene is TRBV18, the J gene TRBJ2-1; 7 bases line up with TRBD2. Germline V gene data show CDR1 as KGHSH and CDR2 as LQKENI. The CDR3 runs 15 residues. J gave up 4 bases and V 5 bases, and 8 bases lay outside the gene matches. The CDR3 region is CASSYRTRSYNEQFF. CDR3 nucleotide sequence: TGTGCCAGCTCATATAGGACTAGGTCGTACAATGAGCAGTTCTTC. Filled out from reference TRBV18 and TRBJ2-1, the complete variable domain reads NAGVMQNPRHLVRRRGQEARLRCSPMKGHSHVYWYRQLPEEGLKFMVYLQKENIIDESGMPKERFSAEFPKEGPSILRIQQVVRGDSAAYFCASSYRTRSYNEQFFGPGTRLTVL.

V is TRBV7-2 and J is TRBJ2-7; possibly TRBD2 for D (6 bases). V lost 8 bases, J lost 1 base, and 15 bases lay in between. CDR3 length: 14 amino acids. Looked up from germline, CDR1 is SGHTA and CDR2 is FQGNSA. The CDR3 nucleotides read TGTGCCAGCCGCTCTGCCGGGGGATCCTACGAGCAGTACTTC. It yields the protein CASRSAGGSYEQYF.

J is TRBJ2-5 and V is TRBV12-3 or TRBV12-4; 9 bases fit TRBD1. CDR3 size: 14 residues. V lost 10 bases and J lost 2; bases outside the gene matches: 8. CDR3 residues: CANSRGQGQETQYF. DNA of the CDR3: TGTGCCAACAGCCGCGGACAGGGGCAAGAGACCCAGTACTTC.

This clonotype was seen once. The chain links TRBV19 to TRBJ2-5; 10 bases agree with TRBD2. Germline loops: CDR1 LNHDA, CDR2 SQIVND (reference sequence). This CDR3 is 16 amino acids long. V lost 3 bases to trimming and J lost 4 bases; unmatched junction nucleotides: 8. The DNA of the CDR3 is TGTGCCAGTAGTATCGTTCCTAGCGGGAGAGGAGAGACCCAGTACTTC. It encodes CASSIVPSGRGETQYF. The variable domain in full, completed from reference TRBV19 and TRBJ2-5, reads DGGITQSPKYLFRKEGQNVTLSCEQNLNHDAMYWYRQDPGQGLRLIYYSQIVNDFQKGDIAEGYSVSREKKESFPLTVTSAQKNPTAFYLCASSIVPSGRGETQYFGPGTRLLVL.

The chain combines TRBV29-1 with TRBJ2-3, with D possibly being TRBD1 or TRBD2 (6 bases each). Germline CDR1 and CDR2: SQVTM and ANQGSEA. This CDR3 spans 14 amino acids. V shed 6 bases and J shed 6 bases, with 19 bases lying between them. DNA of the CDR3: TGCAGCGTCCGGGGGCGCCCAGCGGCGGATACGCAGTATTTT. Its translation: CSVRGRPAADTQYF.

The CDR3: CSVGTTGAEAFF. The DNA of the CDR3 is TGCAGCGTTGGAACTACAGGGGCTGAAGCTTTCTTT. This chain links TRBV29-1 with TRBJ1-1, with 7 bases fitting TRBD1. The V gene end was trimmed by 4 bases and the J gene end by 6 bases; junction bases not matched to a gene: 5. The CDR3 consists of 12 residues. Looked up from germline, CDR1 is SQVTM and CDR2 is ANQGSEA.

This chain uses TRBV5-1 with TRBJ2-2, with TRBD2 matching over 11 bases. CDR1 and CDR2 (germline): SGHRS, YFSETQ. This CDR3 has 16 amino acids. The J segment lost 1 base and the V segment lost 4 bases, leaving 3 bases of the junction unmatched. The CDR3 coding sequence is TGCGCCAGCAGCGTTACTAGCGGGAGGAACACCGGGGAGCTGTTTTTT. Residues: CASSVTSGRNTGELFF.

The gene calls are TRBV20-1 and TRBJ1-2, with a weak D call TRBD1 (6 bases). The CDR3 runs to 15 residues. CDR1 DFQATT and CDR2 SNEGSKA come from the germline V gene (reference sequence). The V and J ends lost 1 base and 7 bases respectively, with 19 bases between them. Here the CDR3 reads CSARVQGGVRGGYTF. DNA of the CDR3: TGCAGTGCTAGAGTCCAAGGGGGGGTAAGGGGTGGCTACACCTTC.

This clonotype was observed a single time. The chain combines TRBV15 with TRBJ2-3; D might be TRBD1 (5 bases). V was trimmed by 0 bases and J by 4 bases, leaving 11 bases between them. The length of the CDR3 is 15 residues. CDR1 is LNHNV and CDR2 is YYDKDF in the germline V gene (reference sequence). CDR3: CATSRDQVGPDTQYF. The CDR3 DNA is TGTGCCACCAGCAGAGATCAGGTGGGGCCAGATACGCAGTATTTT.

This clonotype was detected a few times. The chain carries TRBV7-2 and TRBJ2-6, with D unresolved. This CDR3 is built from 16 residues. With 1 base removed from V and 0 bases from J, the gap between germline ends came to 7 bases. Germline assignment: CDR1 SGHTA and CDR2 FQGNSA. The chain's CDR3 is CASSLVRVSGANVLTF. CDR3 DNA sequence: TGTGCCAGCAGCTTAGTTCGGGTCTCTGGGGCCAACGTCCTGACTTTC.

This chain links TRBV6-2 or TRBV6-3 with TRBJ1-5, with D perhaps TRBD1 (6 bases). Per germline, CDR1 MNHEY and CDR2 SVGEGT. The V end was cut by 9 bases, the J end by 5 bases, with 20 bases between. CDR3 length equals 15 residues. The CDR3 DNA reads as TGTGCCAGTCGGATGAGTGGGGGCTGGTATCAGCCCCAGCATTTT. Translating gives CASRMSGGWYQPQHF.

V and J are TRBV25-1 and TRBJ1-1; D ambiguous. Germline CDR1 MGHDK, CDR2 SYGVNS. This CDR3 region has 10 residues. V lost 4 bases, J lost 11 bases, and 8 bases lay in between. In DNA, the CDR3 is TGTGCCAGCAGTGGCCATCGGGCTTTCTTT. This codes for CASSGHRAFF.

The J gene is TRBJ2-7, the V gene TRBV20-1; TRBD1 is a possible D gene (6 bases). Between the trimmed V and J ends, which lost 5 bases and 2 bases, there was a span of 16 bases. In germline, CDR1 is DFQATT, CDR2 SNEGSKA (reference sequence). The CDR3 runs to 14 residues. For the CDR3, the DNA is TGCAGTGCTCCCTCCGGACAGAACCCCTACGAGCAGTACTTC. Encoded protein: CSAPSGQNPYEQYF.

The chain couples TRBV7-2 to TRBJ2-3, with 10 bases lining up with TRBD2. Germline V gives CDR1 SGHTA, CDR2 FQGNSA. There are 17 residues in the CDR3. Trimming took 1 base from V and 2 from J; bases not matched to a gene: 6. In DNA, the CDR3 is TGTGCCAGCAGCTTAGTCCTAGCGGGGGCCCACACAGATACGCAGTATTTT. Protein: CASSLVLAGAHTDTQYF.

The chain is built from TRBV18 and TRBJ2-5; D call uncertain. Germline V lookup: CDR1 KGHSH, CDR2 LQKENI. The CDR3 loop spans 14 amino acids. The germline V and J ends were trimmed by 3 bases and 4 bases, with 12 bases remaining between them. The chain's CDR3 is CASSPAWKGETQYF. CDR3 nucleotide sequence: TGTGCCAGCTCACCCGCGTGGAAAGGAGAGACCCAGTACTTC.

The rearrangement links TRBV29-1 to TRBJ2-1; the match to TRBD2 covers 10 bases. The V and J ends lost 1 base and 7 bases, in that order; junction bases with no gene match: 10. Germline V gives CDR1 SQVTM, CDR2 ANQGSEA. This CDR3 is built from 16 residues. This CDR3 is CSVEVSISGRVNEQFF. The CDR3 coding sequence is TGCAGCGTTGAAGTTTCCATAAGCGGGAGGGTTAATGAGCAGTTCTTC.

The CDR3: CASSSQGGLEGYTF. In DNA, the CDR3 is TGTGCCAGCAGCTCGCAGGGTGGCCTAGAGGGCTACACCTTC. J is TRBJ1-2 and V is TRBV7-2, with D perhaps matching TRBD1 (5 bases). Germline V CDR1 and CDR2: SGHTA, FQGNSA. Trimming removed 4 bases from V and 8 bases from J, with 17 bases in between. The CDR3 extends over 14 amino acids.

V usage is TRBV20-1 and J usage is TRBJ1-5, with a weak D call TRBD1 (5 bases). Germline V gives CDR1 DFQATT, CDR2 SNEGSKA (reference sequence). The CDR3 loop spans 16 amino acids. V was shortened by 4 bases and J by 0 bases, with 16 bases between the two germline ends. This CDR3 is CSATLPSGPSNQPQHF. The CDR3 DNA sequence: TGCAGTGCTACCCTTCCGTCAGGGCCTAGCAATCAGCCCCAGCATTTT.

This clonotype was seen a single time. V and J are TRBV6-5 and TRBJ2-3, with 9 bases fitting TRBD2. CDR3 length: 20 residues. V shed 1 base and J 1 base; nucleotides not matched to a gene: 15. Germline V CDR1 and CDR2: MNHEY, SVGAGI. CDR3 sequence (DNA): TGTGCCAGCAGTTACTTAACAGGGACGCGGGGGGGCTTGGGCACAGATACGCAGTATTTT. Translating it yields CASSYLTGTRGGLGTDTQYF.

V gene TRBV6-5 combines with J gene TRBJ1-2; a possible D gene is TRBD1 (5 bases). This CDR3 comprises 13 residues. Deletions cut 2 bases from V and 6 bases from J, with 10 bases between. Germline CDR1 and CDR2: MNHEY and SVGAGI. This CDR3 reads CASSYAGTDGYTF. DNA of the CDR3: TGTGCCAGCAGTTACGCTGGGACGGATGGCTACACCTTC.

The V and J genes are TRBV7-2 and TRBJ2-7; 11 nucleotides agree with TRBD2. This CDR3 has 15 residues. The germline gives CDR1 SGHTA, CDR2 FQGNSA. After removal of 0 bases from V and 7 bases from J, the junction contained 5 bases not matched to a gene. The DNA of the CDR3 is TGTGCCAGCAGCTTAGCTAGCGGGGGGGCTAGAGAGCAGTACTTC. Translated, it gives CASSLASGGAREQYF.

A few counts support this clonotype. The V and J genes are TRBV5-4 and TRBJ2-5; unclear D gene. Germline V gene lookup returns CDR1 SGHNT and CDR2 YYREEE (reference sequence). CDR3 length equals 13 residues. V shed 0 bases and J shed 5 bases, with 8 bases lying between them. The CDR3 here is CASSLGAGETQYF. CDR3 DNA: TGTGCCAGCAGCTTGGGAGCCGGGGAGACCCAGTACTTC.